Listed below are T cell receptor beta chains from one sample, sequenced in a study of T cells in localized non-small cell lung cancer. Assay: immunoSEQ multiplex PCR; the TCRdb copy retains only in-frame clones and omits some. This table holds about 70,000 clones, 86% found once. Source: peripheral blood, taken before any cancer treatment. These receptors were taken from a male donor older than 55 with stage III squamous cell lung carcinoma. Both conserved end residues are part of each CDR3. A D gene is named only where the DNA matches it firmly.

V gene,J gene,D gene,CDR3 protein
TRBV15,TRBJ2-3,-,CATSRVDTDTQYF
TRBV5-8,TRBJ2-1,TRBD2,CASSLTSGSDEQFF
TRBV9,TRBJ1-6,-,CASSVGQGSVRSPLHF
TRBV5-4,TRBJ1-6,-,CASSSQEWSPLHF
TRBV6-5,TRBJ1-1,TRBD1,CASTRQGGTGGAFF
TRBV27,TRBJ1-2,TRBD1,CASSADRGLSYGYTF
TRBV27,TRBJ2-1,-,CATSSTWHSYNEQFF
TRBV5-6,TRBJ1-1,TRBD1,CASSLFRGRNTEAFF
TRBV29-1,TRBJ1-2,TRBD1,CSVDGQGASGYTF
TRBV6-5,TRBJ1-1,-,CATRTPVMNTEAFF
TRBV15,TRBJ2-3,TRBD1,CATSTNRGGTDTQYF
TRBV7-2,TRBJ1-4,-,CASSLGARFNEKLFF
TRBV4-2,TRBJ2-3,TRBD2,CASSQDLTSGGAGRPDTQYF
TRBV7-2,TRBJ1-2,TRBD1,CASSSGGKYGYTF
TRBV10-3,TRBJ2-3,-,CAISESERGGADTQYF
TRBV4-2,TRBJ1-5,-,CASSQDEIQPQHF
TRBV5-6,TRBJ2-1,-,CASSLGPEQFF
TRBV6-5,TRBJ1-1,-,CASSYSRTFTTEAFF
TRBV19,TRBJ1-2,TRBD1,CASSTVTGTNGYTF
TRBV7-2,TRBJ2-3,-,CASNRGGDTDTQYF
TRBV10-3,TRBJ1-6,-,CAISESRNSPLHF
TRBV5-1,TRBJ2-3,-,CASSLVPPATLRLSTDTQYF
TRBV29-1,TRBJ2-5,TRBD1,CSVETTGARETQYF
TRBV5-6,TRBJ2-5,TRBD1,CASSHDTGTGEETQYF
TRBV29-1,TRBJ2-3,-,CSGRGGPAGDTQYF
TRBV30,TRBJ2-1,-,CAWSFSREQFF
TRBV18,TRBJ1-6,-,CASSPPGRAYNSPLHF
TRBV4-1,TRBJ1-3,-,CASSQGGGSGNTIYF
TRBV28,TRBJ1-5,-,CASRSPRGGRGYSNQPQHF
TRBV30,TRBJ1-2,TRBD1,CAWSGTGTGGEYYGYTF
TRBV9,TRBJ2-2,TRBD1,CASSLTGGNTGELFF
TRBV25-1,TRBJ1-1,-,CASSEEGSAFF
TRBV7-8,TRBJ2-1,-,CASSWAQGSYNEQFF
TRBV9,TRBJ2-7,TRBD1,CASSATTGTGPYEQYF
TRBV6-1,TRBJ1-2,TRBD1,CASSAAQGDYGYTF
TRBV5-1,TRBJ2-3,TRBD1,CASLQTGGKDTQYF
TRBV28,TRBJ1-2,-,CASSFPGQNYGYTF
TRBV5-1,TRBJ1-2,TRBD1,CASSSTGAPDRHTF
TRBV2,TRBJ2-4,-,CASSDAYKNIQYF
TRBV6-5,TRBJ1-3,-,CASGRDVRNTIYF